This TCR beta chain was recovered during a study of post-analysis software for immune sequencing data. Study-wide results and limits: In patients, TRBV5-6, TRBV5-1 and TRBV20-1 belonged to four or five TRBV segments found more frequently than in controls.

V lost 7 bases and J lost 5, with 8 bases in between. The CDR3 sequence is 10 residues long. Germline CDR1 SQVTM, CDR2 ANQGSEA. Prepared libraries of TCR beta cDNA carried unique molecular identifiers. TCRdb passed the PCR reads through MiXCR, listing each CDR3 protein once. The table has roughly 870,000 distinct CDR3 sequences, 53% seen once. About this clonotype: The antigen remains undetermined.

The receptor was isolated from a girl aged 5-17 years with multiple sclerosis. This rearrangement joins TRBV29-1 to TRBJ2-5, with D perhaps TRBD2 (6 bases). The sequenced sample consisted of blood. The CDR3, as DNA: TGCAGCGCAGGAGGGGAGACCCAGTACTTC. Protein product: CSAGGETQYF. The full variable domain, with the rest looked up from reference TRBV29-1 and TRBJ2-5, is SAVISQKPSRDICQRGTSLTIQCQVDSQVTMMFWYRQQPGQSLTLIATANQGSEATYESGFVIDKFPISRPNLTFSTLTVSNMSPEDSSIYLCSAGGETQYFGPGTRLLVL.